A single sample is the source of the 28 T cell receptor beta chains below, sequenced in a study of shared clonotypes between healthy human individuals. Profiled with immunoSEQ multiplex PCR; TCRdb holds only in-frame clones, not every one. The repertoire consists of millions of clones, with roughly 93% occurring once and the leading ten covering 0.39%. The sequenced material came from naive CD4+ T cells from PBMCs. Described subset: CD45RA+ positively selected. Receptors originate from a man aged 18 to 30 in good health. Some clones in this sample may be carry-over from other donors' samples.

For the CDR3, the DNA is TGTGCCAGCAGCTTAGGGGCAGCTACTCTAACCTACGAGCAGTACTTC. Its protein product is CASSLGAATLTYEQYF. This chain uses TRBV7-2 with TRBJ2-7; D gene uncertain. The V end was cut by 1 base, the J end by 2 bases, with 15 bases between. The CDR3 covers 16 residues. Germline CDR1 reads SGHTA; CDR2 reads FQGNSA.

The chain is built from TRBV11-2 and TRBJ2-7; 8 positions match TRBD1. The CDR3 length is 14 residues. Germline V lookup: CDR1 SGHAT, CDR2 FQNNGV. The V gene end was trimmed by 6 bases and the J gene end by 3 bases; junction bases not matched to a gene: 7. The CDR3 DNA sequence: TGTGCCAGCAGGAGACAGGGGACATTCTACGAGCAGTACTTC. This sequence encodes CASRRQGTFYEQYF. Drawing the rest from reference TRBV11-2 and TRBJ2-7, the complete variable domain is EAGVAQSPRYKIIEKRQSVAFWCNPISGHATLYWYQQILGQGPKLLIQFQNNGVVDDSQLPKDRFSAERLKGVDSTLKIQPAKLEDSAVYLCASRRQGTFYEQYFGPGTRLTVT.

This chain links TRBV30 with TRBJ1-3; D unclear. CDR3 length equals 15 residues. Germline CDR1 GTSNPN, CDR2 SVGIG (reference sequence). V shed 2 bases and J shed 2 bases, with 13 bases lying between them. In DNA form, the CDR3 reads TGTGCCTGGAGTTTAAGGGCCACGGCTGGAAACACCATATATTTT. This encodes CAWSLRATAGNTIYF.

This chain joins TRBV11-2 and TRBJ1-1, with 9 bases lining up with TRBD1. The CDR3 is 15 amino acids. Germline CDR1 and CDR2: SGHAT and FQNNGV. Trimming cost V 5 bases and J 5 bases; bases outside gene matches: 9. This CDR3 is CASSLIGGTGTEAFF. The CDR3 bases are TGTGCCAGCAGCCTGATCGGGGGGACAGGGACTGAAGCTTTCTTT.

V usage is TRBV19 and J usage is TRBJ2-3; 9 bases match TRBD2. This CDR3 is built from 15 residues. Germline lookup yields CDR1 LNHDA and CDR2 SQIVND (reference sequence). The junction had 10 bases not matched to a gene; V was cut back by 8 bases and J by 4 bases. The CDR3 nucleotides are TGTGCCAGTCGGATTAGCGGGAGCGGGGCAGATACGCAGTATTTT. Its translation is CASRISGSGADTQYF.

CDR3 bases: TGTGCCAGCAGTGATTATGGGACAGGGGGCCTGGGCACTGAAGCTTTCTTT. This sequence encodes CASSDYGTGGLGTEAFF. V and J are TRBV6-1 and TRBJ1-1; 12 nucleotides match TRBD1. The CDR3 is made up of 17 amino acids. Germline V gene lookup returns CDR1 MNHNS and CDR2 SASEGT. Losses at the gene ends were 3 bases for V and 4 bases for J; bases not matched to a gene: 9.

CDR3 in amino acids: CASSPARLAGGETQYF. The DNA for the CDR3 is TGTGCCAGCTCACCGGCCAGACTAGCGGGAGGGGAGACCCAGTACTTC. The chain links TRBV18 to TRBJ2-5; 14 bases are a match to TRBD2. Trimming took 3 bases from V and 5 from J; bases not matched to a gene: 5. The CDR3 consists of 16 residues. Germline V gene data show CDR1 as KGHSH and CDR2 as LQKENI.

V and J are TRBV11-3 and TRBJ2-5; D tentatively fits TRBD1 or TRBD2 (5 bases each). The CDR3 loop spans 16 amino acids. Germline values: CDR1 SGHNT, CDR2 YENEEA. Trimming left V 5 bases short and J 0 bases short, with 16 bases between. CDR3: CASSTSGPMYQETQYF. The CDR3 DNA is TGTGCCAGCAGCACTTCGGGACCGATGTACCAAGAGACCCAGTACTTC.

The chain joins TRBV30 to TRBJ2-3; 10 bases are a match to TRBD2. V dropped 8 bases and J dropped 7; count of bases not matched to a gene: 21. The germline gives CDR1 GTSNPN, CDR2 SVGIG (reference sequence). This CDR3 spans 17 amino acids. DNA for the CDR3: TGTGCCACCTCCCGCGTAGGAGCGGGAGGGCCGGGAAATACGCAGTATTTT. It encodes CATSRVGAGGPGNTQYF.

The CDR3 nucleotides read TGTGCCTGTACAGGGGGCCTAGGAGAGACCCAGTACTTC. This encodes CACTGGLGETQYF. This chain joins TRBV10-3 and TRBJ2-5; TRBD1 matches at 9 bases. V lost 11 bases to trimming and J lost 4 bases; unmatched junction nucleotides: 8. This CDR3 region has 13 residues. Germline V CDR1 and CDR2: ENHRY, SYGVKD.

The chain joins TRBV5-1 to TRBJ1-1, with D maybe TRBD1 (6 bases). The CDR3 sequence is 15 residues long. CDR1 SGHRS and CDR2 YFSETQ come from the germline V gene. Trimming left V 4 bases short and J 5 bases short, with 18 bases between. The CDR3 protein is CASSEQTGTRTEAFF. The CDR3 DNA follows: TGCGCCAGCAGCGAACAAACAGGGACAAGGACTGAAGCTTTCTTT.

The CDR3 loop is CASSEYIIGGVNTEAFF. The CDR3 DNA is TGTGCCAGCAGTGAATATATAATAGGCGGGGTGAACACTGAAGCTTTCTTT. The chain has TRBV6-1 and TRBJ1-1; no clear D gene. The ends were cut back, 2 bases at V and 0 bases at J, with 16 bases in the middle. The germline gives CDR1 MNHNS, CDR2 SASEGT. There are 17 residues in the CDR3.

The chain has TRBV25-1 and TRBJ2-7; 11 nucleotides line up with TRBD2. This CDR3 region has 15 residues. Germline CDR1 is MGHDK and CDR2 is SYGVNS. The V and J ends lost 4 bases and 4 bases, in that order; junction bases with no gene match: 6. The CDR3, as DNA: TGTGCCAGCAGTGTCGGACTAGCGGGTTTATACGAGCAGTACTTC. Amino acids: CASSVGLAGLYEQYF.

The chain employs TRBV28 and TRBJ2-4; 9 positions agree with TRBD1. The CDR3 sequence is 16 residues long. V was clipped by 1 base and J by 2 bases; unmatched bases: 3. Germline CDR1 MDHEN, CDR2 SYDVKM. CDR3 sequence reads: CASSLLGTGTKNIQYF. The CDR3 region has the DNA TGTGCCAGCAGTTTATTGGGGACAGGGACCAAAAACATTCAGTACTTC.

In this sample, this clone turned up once. The rearrangement joins TRBV29-1 to TRBJ2-3, with 9 bases aligning to TRBD1. The V gene's germline CDR1 is SQVTM and CDR2 ANQGSEA. The CDR3 sequence is 16 residues long. The V gene end was trimmed by 3 bases and the J gene end by 3 bases; junction bases not matched to a gene: 10. The CDR3 loop is CSVDPPGQGMTDTQYF. Here the CDR3 DNA reads TGCAGCGTTGATCCCCCGGGACAGGGTATGACAGATACGCAGTATTTT.

This sequence joins TRBV19 and TRBJ2-2, with D possibly matching TRBD2 (6 bases). The CDR3 sequence is 17 residues long. Germline values: CDR1 LNHDA, CDR2 SQIVND (reference sequence). Between the trimmed V and J ends, which lost 5 bases and 4 bases, there was a span of 20 bases. CDR3 coding DNA: TGTGCCAGTAGTCCCGGTCGAGGAGGGATGGGCACCGGGGAGCTGTTTTTT. It is translated as CASSPGRGGMGTGELFF. The full variable domain, in which reference TRBV19 and TRBJ2-2 provide the parts outside the CDR3, is DGGITQSPKYLFRKEGQNVTLSCEQNLNHDAMYWYRQDPGQGLRLIYYSQIVNDFQKGDIAEGYSVSREKKESFPLTVTSAQKNPTAFYLCASSPGRGGMGTGELFFGEGSRLTVL.

Of note for this clone: This specimen includes other DNA sequences encoding the same CDR3. V is TRBV9 and J is TRBJ2-1; no firm D call. Germline CDR1 SGDLS, CDR2 YYNGEE. This CDR3 contains 12 residues. Trimming took 0 bases from V and 8 from J, leaving 6 bases between them. DNA of the CDR3: TGTGCCAGCAGCGTAGAGGGCTATGAGCAGTTCTTC. Translating gives CASSVEGYEQFF.

This chain links TRBV5-1 with TRBJ2-1; D possibly corresponds to TRBD1 (5 bases). Germline CDR1 SGHRS, CDR2 YFSETQ. The V gene lost 0 bases and the J gene lost 5 bases, with 9 bases spanning the gap. This CDR3 has 14 amino acids. In DNA, the CDR3 is TGCGCCAGCAGCTTGGATTCAGGGCACAATGAGCAGTTCTTC. It is translated as CASSLDSGHNEQFF.

This chain connects TRBV6-6 to TRBJ2-3, with D possibly TRBD2 on 6 matching bases. The CDR3 has 15 amino acids. CDR1 is MNHNY and CDR2 is SVGAGI in the germline V gene (reference sequence). Trimming took off 6 bases at V and 1 base at J, with 14 bases between the two ends. The CDR3 nucleotides read TGTGCCAGCAGGTACCGGGACTGGGGCACAGATACGCAGTATTTT. Translated, it gives CASRYRDWGTDTQYF.

The rearrangement links TRBV2 to TRBJ1-5; possible D gene TRBD1, 5 bases. Germline-derived CDR1 and CDR2 are SNHLY and FYNNEI. V lost 7 bases and J lost 2, with 12 bases in between. The CDR3 loop spans 14 amino acids. Written as DNA, the CDR3 is TGTGCCAGCACCCCAGTGACAGGCAATCAGCCCCAGCATTTT. Its protein is CASTPVTGNQPQHF.

The chain recombines TRBV7-3 with TRBJ2-1; 9 bases are a match to TRBD2. The junction had 13 bases not matched to a gene; V was cut back by 6 bases and J by 7 bases. The CDR3 is 16 amino acids. The V gene's germline CDR1 is SGHTA and CDR2 FQGTGA. CDR3 nucleotides: TGTGCCAGCAGGTCTCGCGGGAGGGCCACAGGTAATGAGCAGTTCTTC. Amino acids: CASRSRGRATGNEQFF.

The V gene is TRBV4-3, the J gene TRBJ1-1; D call uncertain. Germline V gives CDR1 LGHNA, CDR2 YSLEER. Trimming removed 4 bases from V and 5 bases from J, with 17 bases in between. The length of the CDR3 is 15 residues. This CDR3 reads CASSRTHAHGTEAFF. CDR3 nucleotide sequence: TGCGCCAGCAGCCGAACTCACGCACACGGAACTGAAGCTTTCTTT.

The chain is built from TRBV27 and TRBJ2-5; 7 positions agree with TRBD2. CDR1 and CDR2 from the germline V gene are MNHEY and SMNVEV (reference sequence). V trimming: 5 bases; J trimming: 2 bases; junction bases outside the gene matches: 5. The CDR3 has 14 residues. CDR3 sequence: CASSTWGGQETQYF. The CDR3 bases are TGTGCCAGCAGTACCTGGGGGGGTCAAGAGACCCAGTACTTC.

V usage is TRBV6-1 and J usage is TRBJ2-7; no reliable D call. Per germline, CDR1 MNHNS and CDR2 SASEGT. The ends were cut back, 9 bases at V and 0 bases at J, with 12 bases in the middle. The CDR3 consists of 13 residues. The CDR3 DNA reads TGTGCCAGTTTGGCGGTTAACTCCTACGAGCAGTACTTC. This encodes CASLAVNSYEQYF.

The V gene is TRBV2, the J gene TRBJ2-7; D is possibly TRBD2 (6 bases). V was pared by 6 bases and J by 6 bases, with 15 bases between. The CDR3 length is 13 residues. Germline V gene data show CDR1 as SNHLY and CDR2 as FYNNEI. The DNA for the CDR3 is TGTGCCAGCAGCGAGACTAGAACTGGCGAGCAGTACTTC. Translating it yields CASSETRTGEQYF.

Written as DNA, the CDR3 is TGTGCCAGCAGGGCTTCGGGACTAGCGGCTATTCAGTACTTC. Its protein product is CASRASGLAAIQYF. J is TRBJ2-4 and V is TRBV2; TRBD2 matches at 11 bases. Looked up from germline, CDR1 is SNHLY and CDR2 is FYNNEI. The CDR3 is 14 amino acids. Trimming removed 6 bases from V and 10 bases from J; junction bases left unmatched: 8.

This rearrangement joins TRBV11-1 to TRBJ2-7; the D is unclear. From germline, CDR1 is SGHAT and CDR2 FQDESV (reference sequence). The CDR3 length is 12 residues. The ends were cut back, 2 bases at V and 3 bases at J, with 5 bases in the middle. The CDR3 here is CASSLNSYEQYF. The CDR3 coding sequence is TGTGCCAGCAGCTTAAACAGCTACGAGCAGTACTTC.

The chain joins TRBV5-1 to TRBJ2-7; D possibly corresponds to TRBD2 (6 bases). V was clipped by 3 bases and J by 3 bases, with 19 bases between them. CDR3 length: 16 amino acids. Germline assignment: CDR1 SGHRS and CDR2 YFSETQ. This CDR3 is CASSSGDLGGIYEQYF. CDR3 sequence (DNA): TGCGCCAGCAGCTCAGGCGACCTCGGCGGGATCTACGAGCAGTACTTC.